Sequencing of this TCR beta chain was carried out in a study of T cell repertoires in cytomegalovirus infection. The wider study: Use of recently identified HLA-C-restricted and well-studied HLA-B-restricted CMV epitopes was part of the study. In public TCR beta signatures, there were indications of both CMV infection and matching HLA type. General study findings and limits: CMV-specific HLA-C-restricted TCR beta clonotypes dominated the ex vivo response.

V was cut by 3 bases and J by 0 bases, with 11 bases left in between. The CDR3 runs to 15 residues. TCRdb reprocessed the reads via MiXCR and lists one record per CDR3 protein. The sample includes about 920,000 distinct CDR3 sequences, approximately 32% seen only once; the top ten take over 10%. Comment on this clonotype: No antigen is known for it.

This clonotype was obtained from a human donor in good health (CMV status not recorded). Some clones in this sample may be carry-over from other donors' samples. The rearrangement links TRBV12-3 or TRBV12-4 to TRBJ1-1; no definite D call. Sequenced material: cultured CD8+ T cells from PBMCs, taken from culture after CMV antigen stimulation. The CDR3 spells CASSFRQPMNTEAFF. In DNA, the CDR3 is TGTGCCAGCAGTTTTCGGCAGCCTATGAACACTGAAGCTTTCTTT.